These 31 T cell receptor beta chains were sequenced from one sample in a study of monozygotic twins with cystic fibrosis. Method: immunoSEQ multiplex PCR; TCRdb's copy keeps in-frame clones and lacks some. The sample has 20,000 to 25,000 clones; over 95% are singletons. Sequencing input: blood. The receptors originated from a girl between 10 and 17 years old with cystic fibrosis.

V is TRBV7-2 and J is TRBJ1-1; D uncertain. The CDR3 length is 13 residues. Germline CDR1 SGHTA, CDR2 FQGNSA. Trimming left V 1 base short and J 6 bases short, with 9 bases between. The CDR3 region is CASSLVFPAEAFF. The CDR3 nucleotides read TGTGCCAGCAGCTTAGTCTTTCCTGCTGAAGCTTTCTTT.

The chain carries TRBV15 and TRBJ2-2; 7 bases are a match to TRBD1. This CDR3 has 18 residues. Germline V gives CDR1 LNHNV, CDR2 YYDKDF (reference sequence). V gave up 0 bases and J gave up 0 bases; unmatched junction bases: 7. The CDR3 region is CATSRDWDRQANTGELFF. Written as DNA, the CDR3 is TGTGCCACCAGCAGAGATTGGGACAGACAAGCGAACACCGGGGAGCTGTTTTTT.

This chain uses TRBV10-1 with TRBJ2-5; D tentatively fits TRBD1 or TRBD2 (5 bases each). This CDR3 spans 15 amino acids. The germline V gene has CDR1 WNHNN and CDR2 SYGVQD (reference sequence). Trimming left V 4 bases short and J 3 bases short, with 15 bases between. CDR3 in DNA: TGCGCCAGCAGTGTGGGGACGGATAGCAAAGAGACCCAGTACTTC. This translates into CASSVGTDSKETQYF.

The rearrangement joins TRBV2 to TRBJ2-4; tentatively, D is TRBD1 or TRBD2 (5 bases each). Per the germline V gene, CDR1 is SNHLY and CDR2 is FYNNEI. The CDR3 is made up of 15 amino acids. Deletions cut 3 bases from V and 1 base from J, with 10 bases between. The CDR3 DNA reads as TGTGCCAGCAGTGACAGGGCGGGCGCCAAAAACATTCAGTACTTC. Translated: CASSDRAGAKNIQYF.

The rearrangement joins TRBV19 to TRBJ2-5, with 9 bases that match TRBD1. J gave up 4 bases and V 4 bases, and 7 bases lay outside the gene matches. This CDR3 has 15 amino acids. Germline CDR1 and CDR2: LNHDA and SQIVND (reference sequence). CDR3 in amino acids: CASSTGQGLRETQYF. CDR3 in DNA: TGTGCCAGTAGTACGGGACAGGGTTTAAGAGAGACCCAGTACTTC.

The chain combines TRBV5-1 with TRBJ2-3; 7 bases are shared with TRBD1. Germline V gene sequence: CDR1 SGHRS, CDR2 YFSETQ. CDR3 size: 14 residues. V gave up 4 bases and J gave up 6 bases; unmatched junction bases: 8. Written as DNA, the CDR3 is TGCGCCAGCAGCCCTGACAGGGAAGGGGATACGCAGTATTTT. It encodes CASSPDREGDTQYF.

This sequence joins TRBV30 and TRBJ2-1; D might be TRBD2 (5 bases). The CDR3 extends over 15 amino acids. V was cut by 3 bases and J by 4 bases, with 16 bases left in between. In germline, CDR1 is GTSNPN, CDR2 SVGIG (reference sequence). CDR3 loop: CAWSKYGISYNEQFF. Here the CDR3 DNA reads TGTGCCTGGAGCAAGTACGGGATTTCATACAATGAGCAGTTCTTC.

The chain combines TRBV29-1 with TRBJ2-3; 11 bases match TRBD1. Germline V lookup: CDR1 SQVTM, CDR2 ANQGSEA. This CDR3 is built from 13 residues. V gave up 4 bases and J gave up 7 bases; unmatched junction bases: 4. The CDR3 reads CSVGGQGAYTQYF. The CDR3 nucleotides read TGCAGCGTTGGAGGACAGGGGGCCTATACGCAGTATTTT.

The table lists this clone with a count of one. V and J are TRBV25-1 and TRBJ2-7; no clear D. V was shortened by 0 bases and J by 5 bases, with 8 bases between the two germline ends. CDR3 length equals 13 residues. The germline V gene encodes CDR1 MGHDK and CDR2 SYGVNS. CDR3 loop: CASSEYIVDEQYF. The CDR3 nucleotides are TGTGCCAGCAGTGAATATATCGTTGACGAGCAGTACTTC.

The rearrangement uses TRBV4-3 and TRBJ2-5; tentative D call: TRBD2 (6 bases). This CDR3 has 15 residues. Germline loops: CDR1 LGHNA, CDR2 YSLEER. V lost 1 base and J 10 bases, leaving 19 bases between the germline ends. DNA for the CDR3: TGCGCCAGCAGCCAAGCCCCCGGGGGATATAGTGGCCAGTACTTC. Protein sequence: CASSQAPGGYSGQYF.

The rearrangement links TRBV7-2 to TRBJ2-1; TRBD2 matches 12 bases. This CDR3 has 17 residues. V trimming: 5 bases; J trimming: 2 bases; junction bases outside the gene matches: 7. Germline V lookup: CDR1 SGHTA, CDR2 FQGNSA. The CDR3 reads CASSPRLAGATYNEQFF. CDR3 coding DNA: TGTGCCAGCAGCCCCCGACTAGCGGGAGCAACCTACAATGAGCAGTTCTTC.

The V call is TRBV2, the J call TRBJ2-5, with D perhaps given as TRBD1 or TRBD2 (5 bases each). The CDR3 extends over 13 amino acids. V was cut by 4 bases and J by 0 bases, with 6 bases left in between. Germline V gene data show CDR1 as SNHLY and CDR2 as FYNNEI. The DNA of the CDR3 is TGTGCCAGCAGTGGGGGGTACCAAGAGACCCAGTACTTC. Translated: CASSGGYQETQYF.

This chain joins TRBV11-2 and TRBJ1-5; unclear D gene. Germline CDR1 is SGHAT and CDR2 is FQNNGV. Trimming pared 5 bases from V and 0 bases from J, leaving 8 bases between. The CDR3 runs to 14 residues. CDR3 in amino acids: CASSPGTSNQPQHF. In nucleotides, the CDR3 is TGTGCCAGCAGCCCGGGCACTAGCAATCAGCCCCAGCATTTT.

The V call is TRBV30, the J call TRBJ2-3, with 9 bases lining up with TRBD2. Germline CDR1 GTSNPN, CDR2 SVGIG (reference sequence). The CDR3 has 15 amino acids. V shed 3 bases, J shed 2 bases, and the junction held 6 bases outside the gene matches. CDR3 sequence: CAWSGGRGTTDTQYF. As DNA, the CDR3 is TGTGCCTGGAGCGGCGGGAGGGGTACCACAGATACGCAGTATTTT.

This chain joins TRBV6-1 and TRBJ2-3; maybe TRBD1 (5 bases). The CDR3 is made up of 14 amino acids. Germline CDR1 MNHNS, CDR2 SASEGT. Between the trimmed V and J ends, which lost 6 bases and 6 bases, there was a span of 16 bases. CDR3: CASRKRGTPDTQYF. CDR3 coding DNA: TGTGCCAGCAGAAAAAGGGGCACCCCGGATACGCAGTATTTT.

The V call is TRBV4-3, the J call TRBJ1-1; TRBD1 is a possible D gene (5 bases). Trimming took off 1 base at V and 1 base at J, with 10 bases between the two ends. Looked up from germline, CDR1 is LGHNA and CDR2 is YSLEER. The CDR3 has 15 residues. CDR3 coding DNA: TGCGCCAGCAGCCAAGTGACTCAGGGGAACACTGAAGCTTTCTTT. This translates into CASSQVTQGNTEAFF.

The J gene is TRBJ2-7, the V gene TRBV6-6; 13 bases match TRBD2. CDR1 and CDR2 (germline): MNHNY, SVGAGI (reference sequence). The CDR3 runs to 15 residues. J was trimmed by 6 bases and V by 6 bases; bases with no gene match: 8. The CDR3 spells CASSARTSGSAEQYF. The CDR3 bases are TGTGCCAGCAGCGCCCGGACTAGCGGGAGTGCCGAGCAGTACTTC.

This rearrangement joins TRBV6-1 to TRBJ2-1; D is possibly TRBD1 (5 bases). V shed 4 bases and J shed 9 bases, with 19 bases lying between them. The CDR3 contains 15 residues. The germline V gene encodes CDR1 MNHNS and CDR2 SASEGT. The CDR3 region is CASSGGRRGYGEQFF. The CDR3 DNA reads TGTGCCAGCAGTGGTGGTCGTAGGGGTTACGGTGAGCAGTTCTTC.

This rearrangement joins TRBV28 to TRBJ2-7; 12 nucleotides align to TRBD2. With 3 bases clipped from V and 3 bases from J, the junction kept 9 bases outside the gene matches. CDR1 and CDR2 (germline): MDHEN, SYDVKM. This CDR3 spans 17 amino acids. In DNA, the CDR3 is TGTGCCAGCAGTTTCCTCGGGACTAGCGGGCGCTTCTACGAGCAGTACTTC. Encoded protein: CASSFLGTSGRFYEQYF.

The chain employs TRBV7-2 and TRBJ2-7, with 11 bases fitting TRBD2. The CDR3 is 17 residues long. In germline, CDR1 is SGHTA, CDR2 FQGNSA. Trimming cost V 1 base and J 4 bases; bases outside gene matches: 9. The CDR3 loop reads CASSLGPSGRPSYEQYF. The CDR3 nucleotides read TGTGCCAGCAGCTTAGGTCCTAGCGGGAGGCCCTCTTACGAGCAGTACTTC.

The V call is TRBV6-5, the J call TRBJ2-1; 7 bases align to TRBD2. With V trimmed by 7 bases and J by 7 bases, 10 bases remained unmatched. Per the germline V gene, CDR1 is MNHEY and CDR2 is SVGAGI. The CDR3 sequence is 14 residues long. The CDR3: CASTNPGGINEQFF. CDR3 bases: TGTGCCAGCACCAACCCCGGGGGGATTAATGAGCAGTTCTTC.

CDR3 residues: CSASIAREQFF. The CDR3 bases are TGCAGTGCAAGCATCGCTCGTGAGCAGTTCTTC. The chain joins TRBV20-1 to TRBJ2-1; no clear D gene. Germline assignment: CDR1 DFQATT and CDR2 SNEGSKA (reference sequence). The length of the CDR3 is 11 residues. V gave up 6 bases and J gave up 9 bases, with 12 bases separating them.

The CDR3 bases are TGCGCCAGCAGCCAGAACCGGGACAGGACCTACGAGCAGTACTTC. Translated: CASSQNRDRTYEQYF. The V and J genes are TRBV4-3 and TRBJ2-7; 8 bases match TRBD1. With 3 bases clipped from V and 2 bases from J, the junction kept 6 bases outside the gene matches. This CDR3 comprises 15 residues. Germline V gene sequence: CDR1 LGHNA, CDR2 YSLEER.

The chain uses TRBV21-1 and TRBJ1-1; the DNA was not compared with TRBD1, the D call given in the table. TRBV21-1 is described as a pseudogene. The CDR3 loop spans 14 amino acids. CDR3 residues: CASSNEGQACPAFF. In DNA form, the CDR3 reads TGTGCCAGCAGCAATGAGGGACAGGCTTGTCCAGCTTTCTTT.

In DNA form, the CDR3 reads TGTGCCAGCAGCCGGGATAGGACAGCTAAGCAGTACTTC. Residues: CASSRDRTAKQYF. This chain connects TRBV14 to TRBJ2-5; tentative D call: TRBD1 (6 bases). The CDR3 length is 13 residues. Germline assignment: CDR1 SGHDN and CDR2 FVKESK. V dropped 4 bases and J dropped 11 bases, with 17 bases sitting between them. The full variable domain, in which reference TRBV14 and TRBJ2-5 provide the parts outside the CDR3, is EAGVTQFPSHSVIEKGQTVTLRCDPISGHDNLYWYRRVMGKEIKFLLHFVKESKQDESGMPNNRFLAERTGGTYSTLKVQPAELEDSGVYFCASSRDRTAKQYFGPGTRLLVL.

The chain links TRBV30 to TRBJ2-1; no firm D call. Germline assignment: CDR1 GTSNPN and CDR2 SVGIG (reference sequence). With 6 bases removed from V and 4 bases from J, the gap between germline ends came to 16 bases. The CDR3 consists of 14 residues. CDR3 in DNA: TGTGCCTGTCACTGCGATGCCGATTACAATGAGCAGTTCTTC. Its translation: CACHCDADYNEQFF.

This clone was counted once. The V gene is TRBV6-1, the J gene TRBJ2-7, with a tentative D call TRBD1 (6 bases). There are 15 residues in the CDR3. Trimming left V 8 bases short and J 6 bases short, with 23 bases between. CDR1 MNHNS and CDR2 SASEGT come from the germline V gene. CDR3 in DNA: TGTGCCAGCGCCGACCCCGGAACCCTGGGGGCCGAGCAGTACGTC. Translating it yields CASADPGTLGAEQYV.

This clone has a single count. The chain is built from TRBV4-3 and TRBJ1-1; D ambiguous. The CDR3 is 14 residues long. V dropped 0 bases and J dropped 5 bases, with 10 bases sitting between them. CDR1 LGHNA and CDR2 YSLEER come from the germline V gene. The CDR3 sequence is CASSQDEDATEAFF. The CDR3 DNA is TGCGCCAGCAGCCAAGATGAAGACGCTACTGAAGCTTTCTTT.

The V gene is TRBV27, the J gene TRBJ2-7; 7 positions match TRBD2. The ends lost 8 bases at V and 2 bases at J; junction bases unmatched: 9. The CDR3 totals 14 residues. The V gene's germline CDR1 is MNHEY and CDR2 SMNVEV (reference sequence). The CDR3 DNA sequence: TGTGCCAGCTCAGCGGGGCGGTCCCCCTACGAGCAGTACTTC. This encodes CASSAGRSPYEQYF.

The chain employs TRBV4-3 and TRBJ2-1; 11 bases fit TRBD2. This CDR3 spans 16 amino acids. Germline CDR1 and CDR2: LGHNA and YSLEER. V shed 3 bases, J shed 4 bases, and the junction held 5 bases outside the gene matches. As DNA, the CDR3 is TGCGCCAGCAGCCAGGGCAGGACTAGCGGGTACAATGAGCAGTTCTTC. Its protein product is CASSQGRTSGYNEQFF.

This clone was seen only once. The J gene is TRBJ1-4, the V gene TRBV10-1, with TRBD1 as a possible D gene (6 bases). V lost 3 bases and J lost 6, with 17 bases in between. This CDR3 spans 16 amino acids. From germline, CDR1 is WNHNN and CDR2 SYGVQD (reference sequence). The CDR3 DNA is TGCGCCAGCAGTGAAGTAGGATGTAGACAGGATGAAAAACTGTTTTTT. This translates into CASSEVGCRQDEKLFF.